This passage covers 20 T cell receptor beta chains from one sample sequenced in a study of CD8 T cells in Susac syndrome. RNA, at about 0.45 to 1 ug, was reverse transcribed with random hexamers. One entry per CDR3 protein results from TCRdb running MiXCR on the immunoSEQ multiplex PCR reads. The table has more than 200,000 distinct CDR3 sequences, roughly 95% seen once; the top ten hold around 0.067%. The sample comprised CD4+ T cells from PBMCs. The receptors originated from a human donor with multiple sclerosis.

V and J are TRBV29-1 and TRBJ2-6; 8 bases are shared with TRBD2. Germline lookup yields CDR1 SQVTM and CDR2 ANQGSEA. The ends lost 4 bases at V and 1 base at J; junction bases unmatched: 9. The CDR3 length is 17 residues. As DNA, the CDR3 is TGCAGCGTTGCGGGAGGGGCGGATCCTTCTGGGGCCAACGTCCTGACTTTC. Its protein is CSVAGGADPSGANVLTF. Combining the CDR3 with reference TRBV29-1 and TRBJ2-6 gives the whole variable domain SAVISQKPSRDICQRGTSLTIQCQVDSQVTMMFWYRQQPGQSLTLIATANQGSEATYESGFVIDKFPISRPNLTFSTLTVSNMSPEDSSIYLCSVAGGADPSGANVLTFGAGSRLTVL.

This chain connects TRBV30 to TRBJ1-1; D possibly corresponds to TRBD1 (5 bases). This CDR3 has 14 amino acids. V was cut by 5 bases and J by 1 base, with 14 bases left in between. Germline V gene lookup returns CDR1 GTSNPN and CDR2 SVGIG (reference sequence). The CDR3 is CAWGATRGNTEAFF. The CDR3 DNA is TGTGCCTGGGGTGCCACAAGGGGGAACACTGAAGCTTTCTTT.

This clonotype turned up a few times. The genes are TRBV7-8 and TRBJ1-5; TRBD1 is a possible D gene (5 bases). The CDR3 has 15 residues. Germline loops: CDR1 SGHVS, CDR2 FQNEAQ. The V and J ends lost 5 bases and 0 bases respectively, with 11 bases between them. The CDR3 DNA reads TGTGCCAGCAGCCCCGGCGGGGGTAGCAATCAGCCCCAGCATTTT. Protein: CASSPGGGSNQPQHF.

V is TRBV7-9 and J is TRBJ2-1, with D perhaps matching TRBD2 (7 bases). Germline V lookup: CDR1 SEHNR, CDR2 FQNEAQ (reference sequence). V gave up 1 base and J gave up 1 base, with 11 bases separating them. This CDR3 has 16 residues. Here the CDR3 reads CASSLGGGASYNEQFF. The CDR3 bases are TGTGCCAGCAGCTTAGGTGGGGGGGCGTCCTACAATGAGCAGTTCTTC.

The V gene is TRBV30, the J gene TRBJ1-2, with TRBD1 matching 8 bases. Germline CDR1 reads GTSNPN; CDR2 reads SVGIG (reference sequence). The length of the CDR3 is 16 residues. The V and J ends lost 1 base and 5 bases, in that order; junction bases with no gene match: 12. CDR3 in amino acids: CAWSAPYRGVWYGYTF. CDR3 DNA sequence: TGTGCCTGGAGTGCCCCATACAGGGGGGTTTGGTATGGCTACACCTTC.

This sequence joins TRBV2 and TRBJ1-2; D possibly corresponds to TRBD1 (5 bases). The germline V and J ends were trimmed by 2 bases and 8 bases, with 15 bases remaining between them. CDR1 and CDR2 (germline): SNHLY, FYNNEI. This CDR3 comprises 14 residues. The CDR3 bases are TGTGCCAGCAGTGAACGGGGGGGAGGAGAGGGCTACACCTTC. This gives the protein CASSERGGGEGYTF.

This clonotype was recorded a few times. J is TRBJ2-5 and V is TRBV20-1; 8 positions match TRBD2. The CDR3 is 14 amino acids. V trimming: 5 bases; J trimming: 2 bases; junction bases outside the gene matches: 7. Germline CDR1 is DFQATT and CDR2 is SNEGSKA (reference sequence). The CDR3 spells CSASRAGVQETQYF. Written as DNA, the CDR3 is TGCAGTGCTTCCCGAGCGGGGGTACAAGAGACCCAGTACTTC.

The CDR3 DNA reads TGTGCCAGCAGTTTATCGGGGACAGGGATGAACGAGCAGTACGTC. Amino acids: CASSLSGTGMNEQYV. This rearrangement joins TRBV27 to TRBJ2-7; 9 bases map to TRBD1. The CDR3 covers 15 residues. Unmatched junction bases numbered 5, after V lost 0 bases and J lost 5 bases. Germline V lookup: CDR1 MNHEY, CDR2 SMNVEV (reference sequence).

The chain links TRBV3-1 to TRBJ1-6; D ambiguous. The CDR3 runs to 15 residues. Trimming took 4 bases from V and 6 from J, leaving 13 bases between them. CDR1 and CDR2 (germline): LGHDT, YNNKEL (reference sequence). CDR3 nucleotides: TGTGCCAGCAGCCTCGGACGGCGTCCTAATTCACCCCTCCACTTT. This sequence encodes CASSLGRRPNSPLHF.

The CDR3 DNA is TGTGCCAGCGGAGGGAGGACAGGAACCCGGTATGGTCAGCCCCAGCATTTT. It is translated as CASGGRTGTRYGQPQHF. The chain links TRBV2 to TRBJ1-5; TRBD1 aligns across 7 bases. Germline V CDR1 and CDR2: SNHLY, FYNNEI. Losses at the gene ends were 8 bases for V and 6 bases for J; bases not matched to a gene: 19. The CDR3 covers 17 residues.

The chain is built from TRBV5-1 and TRBJ1-1; D ambiguous. Germline CDR1 reads SGHRS; CDR2 reads YFSETQ. This CDR3 contains 14 residues. V dropped 4 bases and J dropped 0 bases, with 10 bases sitting between them. CDR3 sequence reads: CASSLLDLNTEAFF. The CDR3 nucleotides read TGCGCCAGCAGCCTTCTGGACCTGAACACTGAAGCTTTCTTT.

The rearrangement uses TRBV3-1 and TRBJ1-2, with D tentatively TRBD1 (5 bases). V was shortened by 3 bases and J by 8 bases, with 22 bases between the two germline ends. The CDR3 extends over 16 amino acids. Germline loops: CDR1 LGHDT, CDR2 YNNKEL (reference sequence). The CDR3 here is CASSQAPKTVPGGYTF. The DNA for the CDR3 is TGTGCCAGCAGCCAGGCCCCAAAGACAGTCCCAGGAGGCTACACCTTC.

The chain combines TRBV5-4 with TRBJ2-7; TRBD1 aligns across 9 bases. CDR3 length equals 14 residues. Per germline, CDR1 SGHNT and CDR2 YYREEE (reference sequence). The V gene end was trimmed by 3 bases and the J gene end by 3 bases; junction bases not matched to a gene: 4. The CDR3 nucleotides are TGTGCCAGCAGCTCACAGGGGGCCTTCTACGAGCAGTACGTC. Its translation is CASSSQGAFYEQYV.

The chain joins TRBV9 to TRBJ2-7; 9 bases agree with TRBD2. Germline CDR1 reads SGDLS; CDR2 reads YYNGEE. The CDR3 consists of 15 residues. V dropped 0 bases and J dropped 0; count of bases not matched to a gene: 1. CDR3 DNA sequence: TGTGCCAGCAGCGTAGGACTAGCGGACTCCTACGAGCAGTACTTC. Protein: CASSVGLADSYEQYF.

The chain links TRBV19 to TRBJ1-1, with 9 bases aligning to TRBD1. From germline, CDR1 is LNHDA and CDR2 SQIVND (reference sequence). The CDR3 runs to 15 residues. Trimming removed 1 base from V and 7 bases from J; junction bases left unmatched: 7. CDR3 coding DNA: TGTGCCAGTAGTATAGGAGGGACAGGGAGAGGTGAAGCTTTCTTT. The encoded protein is CASSIGGTGRGEAFF.

This clonotype has a single count. The J gene is TRBJ1-1, the V gene TRBV7-9, with D unresolved. The germline gives CDR1 SEHNR, CDR2 FQNEAQ (reference sequence). The germline V and J ends were trimmed by 2 bases and 1 base, with 11 bases remaining between them. The CDR3 consists of 15 residues. Here the CDR3 reads CASSLISGGNTEAFF. The CDR3 nucleotides are TGTGCCAGCAGCTTAATCTCAGGAGGGAACACTGAAGCTTTCTTT.

The rearrangement links TRBV5-1 to TRBJ1-1, with TRBD1 matching over 11 bases. This CDR3 has 15 residues. From germline, CDR1 is SGHRS and CDR2 YFSETQ. Unmatched junction bases numbered 4, after V lost 2 bases and J lost 4 bases. CDR3 sequence: CASSFSGTGGTEAFF. The CDR3 region has the DNA TGCGCCAGCAGCTTCTCCGGGACAGGGGGCACTGAAGCTTTCTTT.

The chain has TRBV7-2 and TRBJ2-2; tentatively, D is TRBD1 (6 bases). Deletions cut 1 base from V and 8 bases from J, with 11 bases between. CDR3 length: 14 residues. Per germline, CDR1 SGHTA and CDR2 FQGNSA. The chain's CDR3 is CASSLGQASGELFF. As DNA, the CDR3 is TGTGCCAGCAGCTTAGGACAGGCCTCTGGGGAGCTGTTTTTT.

The J gene is TRBJ2-5, the V gene TRBV5-4, with 8 bases matching TRBD1. Germline trimming cut 1 base from V and 5 bases from J; bases unmatched to any gene: 4. The length of the CDR3 is 14 residues. The germline CDR1 and CDR2 sequences are SGHNT and YYREEE (reference sequence). CDR3 sequence: CASSLQGAAETQYF. The CDR3 coding sequence is TGTGCCAGCAGCTTGCAGGGGGCAGCGGAGACCCAGTACTTC.

CDR3 bases: TGTGCCAGCAGCCAAAACCGGCGGGTTGTTATGAACACTGAAGCTTTCTTT. Protein: CASSQNRRVVMNTEAFF. V gene TRBV16 combines with J gene TRBJ1-1; D not resolved. Trimming cost V 2 bases and J 0 bases, with 16 bases left between them. Per germline, CDR1 KGHSY and CDR2 FQNENV. The CDR3 runs 17 residues.